This T cell receptor beta chain derives from a study of response to subunit inactivated influenza vaccine. Study-wide results and caveats: The authors suggested that few new T cells are recruited per seasonal influenza vaccination.

MiXCR, applied by TCRdb to the RT-PCR reads, yields one record per CDR3 protein. The table has hundreds of thousands of distinct CDR3 sequences, roughly 15% seen once. The CDR3 has 15 residues. Germline CDR1 and CDR2: MDHEN and SYDVKM. Trimming took 3 bases from V and 4 from J, leaving 13 bases between them. In the case of this clonotype: Its antigen remains unknown.

This sequence was found in a man aged 45 to 65 who received an inactivated influenza vaccine. V usage is TRBV28 and J usage is TRBJ1-5; D is undetermined. The specimen comprised PBMCs from blood, sampled 14 to 15 days before vaccination. DNA of the CDR3: TGTGCCAGCAGTTTGCTCAGTCTAAGGAATCAGCCCCAGCATTTT. This encodes CASSLLSLRNQPQHF.